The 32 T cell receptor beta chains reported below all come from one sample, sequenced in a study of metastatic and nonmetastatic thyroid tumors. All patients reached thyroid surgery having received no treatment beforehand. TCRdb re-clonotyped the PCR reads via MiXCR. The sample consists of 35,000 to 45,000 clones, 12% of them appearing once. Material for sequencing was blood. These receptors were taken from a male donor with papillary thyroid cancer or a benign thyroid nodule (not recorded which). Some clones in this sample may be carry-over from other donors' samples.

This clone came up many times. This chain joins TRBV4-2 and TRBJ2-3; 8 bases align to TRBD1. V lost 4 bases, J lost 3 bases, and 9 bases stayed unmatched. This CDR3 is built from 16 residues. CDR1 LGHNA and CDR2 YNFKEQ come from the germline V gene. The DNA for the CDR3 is TGTGCCAGCAGCCGCGACAGGGGAGTAGGGACAGATACGCAGTATTTT. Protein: CASSRDRGVGTDTQYF.

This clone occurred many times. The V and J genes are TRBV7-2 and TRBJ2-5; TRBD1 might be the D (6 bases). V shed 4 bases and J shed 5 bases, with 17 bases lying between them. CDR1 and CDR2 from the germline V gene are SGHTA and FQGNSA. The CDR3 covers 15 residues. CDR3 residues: CASSSQAGDLETQYF. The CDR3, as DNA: TGTGCCAGCAGCTCCCAGGCAGGGGATTTGGAGACCCAGTACTTC.

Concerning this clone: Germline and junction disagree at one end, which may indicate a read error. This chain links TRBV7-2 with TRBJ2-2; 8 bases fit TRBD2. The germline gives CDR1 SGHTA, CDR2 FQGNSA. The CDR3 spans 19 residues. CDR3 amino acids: CASSLAVWREAWDTVELFF. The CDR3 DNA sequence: TGTGCCAGCAGCTTGGCGGTATGGCGGGAGGCTTGGGACACCGTGGAGCTGTTTTTT.

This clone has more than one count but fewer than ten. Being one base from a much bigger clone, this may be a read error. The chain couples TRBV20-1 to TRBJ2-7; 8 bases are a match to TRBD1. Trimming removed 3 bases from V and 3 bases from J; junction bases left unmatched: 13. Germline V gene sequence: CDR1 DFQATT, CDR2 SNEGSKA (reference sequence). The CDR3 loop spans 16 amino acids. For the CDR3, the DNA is TGCAGTGCTAGGGACCCCAGGGCAGGGGGCGTCTACGAGCAGTACTTC. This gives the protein CSARDPRAGGVYEQYF.

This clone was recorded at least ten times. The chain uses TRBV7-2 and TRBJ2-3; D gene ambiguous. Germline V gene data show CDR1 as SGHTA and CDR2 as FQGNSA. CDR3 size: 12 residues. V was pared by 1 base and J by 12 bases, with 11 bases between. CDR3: CASSLVESTQYF. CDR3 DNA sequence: TGTGCCAGCAGCTTAGTGGAAAGTACCCAGTATTTT.

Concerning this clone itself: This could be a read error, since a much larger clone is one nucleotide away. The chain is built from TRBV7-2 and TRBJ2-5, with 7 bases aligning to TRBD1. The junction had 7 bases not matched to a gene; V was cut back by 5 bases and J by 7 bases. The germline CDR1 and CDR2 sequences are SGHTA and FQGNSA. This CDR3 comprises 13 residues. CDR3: CASSTVQGRTQYF. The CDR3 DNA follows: TGTGCCAGCAGCACGGTACAGGGGCGGACCCAGTACTTC. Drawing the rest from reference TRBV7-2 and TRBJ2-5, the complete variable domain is GAGVSQSPSNKVTEKGKDVELRCDPISGHTALYWYRQSLGQGLEFLIYFQGNSAPDKSGLPSDRFSAERTGGSVSTLTIQRTQQEDSAVYLCASSTVQGRTQYFGPGTRLLVL.

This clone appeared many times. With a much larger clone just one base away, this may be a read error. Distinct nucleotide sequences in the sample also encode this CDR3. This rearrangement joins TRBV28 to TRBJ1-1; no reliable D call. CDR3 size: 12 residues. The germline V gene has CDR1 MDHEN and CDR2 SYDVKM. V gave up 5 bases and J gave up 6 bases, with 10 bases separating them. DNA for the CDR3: TGTGCCAGCAGTACGGACCGCTCTGAAGCTTTCTTT. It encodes CASSTDRSEAFF.

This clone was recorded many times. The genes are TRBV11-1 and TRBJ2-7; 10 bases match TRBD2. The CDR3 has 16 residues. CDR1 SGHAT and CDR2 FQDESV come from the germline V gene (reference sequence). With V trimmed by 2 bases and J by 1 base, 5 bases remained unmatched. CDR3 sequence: CASSLTSSGSSYEQYF. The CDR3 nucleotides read TGTGCCAGCAGCTTAACCTCTAGCGGGAGTTCCTACGAGCAGTACTTC.

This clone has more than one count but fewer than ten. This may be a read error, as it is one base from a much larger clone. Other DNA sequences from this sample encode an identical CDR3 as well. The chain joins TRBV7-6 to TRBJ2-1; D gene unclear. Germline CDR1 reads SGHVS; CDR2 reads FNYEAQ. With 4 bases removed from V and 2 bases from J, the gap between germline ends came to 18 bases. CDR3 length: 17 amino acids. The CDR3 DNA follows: TGTGCCAGCAGCTCAACTACAGTGGCCTACCCCTACAATGAGCAGTTCTTC. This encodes CASSSTTVAYPYNEQFF.

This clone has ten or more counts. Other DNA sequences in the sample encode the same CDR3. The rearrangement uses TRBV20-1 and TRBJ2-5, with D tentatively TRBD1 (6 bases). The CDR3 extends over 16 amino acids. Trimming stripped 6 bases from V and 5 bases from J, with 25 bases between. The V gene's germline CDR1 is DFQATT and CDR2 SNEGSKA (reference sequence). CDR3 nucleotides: TGCAGTGCGACGCACCAGGACAGATCGACTTGGGAGACCCAGTACTTC. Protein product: CSATHQDRSTWETQYF.

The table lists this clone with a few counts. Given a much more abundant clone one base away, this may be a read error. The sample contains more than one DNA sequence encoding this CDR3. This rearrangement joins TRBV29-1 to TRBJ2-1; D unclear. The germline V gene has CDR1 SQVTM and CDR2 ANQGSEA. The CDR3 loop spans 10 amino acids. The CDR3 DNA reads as TGCAGCGTTGAGGAGAATGAGCAATTCTTC. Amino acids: CSVEENEQFF.

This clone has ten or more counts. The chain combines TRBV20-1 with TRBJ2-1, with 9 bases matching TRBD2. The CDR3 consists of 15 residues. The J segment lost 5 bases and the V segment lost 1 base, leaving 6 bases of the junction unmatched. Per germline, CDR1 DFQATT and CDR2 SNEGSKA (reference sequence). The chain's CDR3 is CSARGSGRGDNEQFF. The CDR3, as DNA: TGCAGTGCTAGAGGTAGCGGGAGAGGCGACAATGAGCAGTTCTTC.

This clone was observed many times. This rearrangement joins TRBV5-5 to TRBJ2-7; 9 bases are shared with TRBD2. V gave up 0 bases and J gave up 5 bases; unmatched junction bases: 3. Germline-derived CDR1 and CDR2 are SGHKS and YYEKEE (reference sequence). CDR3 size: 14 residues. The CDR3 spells CASSLGLAANEQYF. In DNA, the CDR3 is TGTGCCAGCAGCTTGGGACTAGCGGCCAACGAGCAGTACTTC.

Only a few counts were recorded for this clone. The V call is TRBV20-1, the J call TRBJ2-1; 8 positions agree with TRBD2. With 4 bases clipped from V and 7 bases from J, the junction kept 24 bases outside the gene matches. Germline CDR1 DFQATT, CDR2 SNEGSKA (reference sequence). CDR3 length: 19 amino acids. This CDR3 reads CSATGPGLEFPFRENEQFF. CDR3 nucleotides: TGCAGTGCTACGGGTCCGGGACTAGAATTTCCCTTCAGGGAAAATGAGCAGTTCTTC.

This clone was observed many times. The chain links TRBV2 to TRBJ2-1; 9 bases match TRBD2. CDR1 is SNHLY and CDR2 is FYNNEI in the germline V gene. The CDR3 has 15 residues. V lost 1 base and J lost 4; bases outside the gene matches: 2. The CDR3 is CASSEGTSVYNEQFF. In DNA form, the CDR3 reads TGTGCCAGCAGTGAAGGGACTAGCGTATACAATGAGCAGTTCTTC.

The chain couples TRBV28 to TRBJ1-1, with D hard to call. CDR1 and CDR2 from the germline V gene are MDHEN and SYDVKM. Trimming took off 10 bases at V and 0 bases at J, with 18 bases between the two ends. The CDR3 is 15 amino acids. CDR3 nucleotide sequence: TGTGCCACCATTGAAAAGGGATCAGTGAACACTGAAGCTTTCTTT. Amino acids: CATIEKGSVNTEAFF.

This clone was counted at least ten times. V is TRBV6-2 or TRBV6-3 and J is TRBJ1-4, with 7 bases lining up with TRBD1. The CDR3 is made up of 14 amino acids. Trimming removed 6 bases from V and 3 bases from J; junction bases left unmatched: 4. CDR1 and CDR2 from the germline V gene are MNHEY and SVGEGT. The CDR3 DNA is TGTGCCAGCAGCCAGACAGGGCCTAATGAAAAACTGTTTTTT. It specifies CASSQTGPNEKLFF.

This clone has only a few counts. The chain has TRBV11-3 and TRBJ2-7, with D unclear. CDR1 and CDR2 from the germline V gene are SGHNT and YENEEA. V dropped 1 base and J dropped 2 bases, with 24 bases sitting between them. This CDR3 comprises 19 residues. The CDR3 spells CASSLGYTYDPLFPYEQYF. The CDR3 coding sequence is TGTGCCAGCAGCTTAGGGTATACCTACGACCCCCTCTTCCCCTACGAGCAGTACTTC.

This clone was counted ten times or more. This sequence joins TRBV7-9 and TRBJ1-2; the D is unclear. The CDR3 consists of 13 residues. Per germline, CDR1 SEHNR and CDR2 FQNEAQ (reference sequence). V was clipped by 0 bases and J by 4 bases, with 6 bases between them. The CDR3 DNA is TGTGCCAGCAGCTTAGCGTTAGGCTATGGCTACACCTTC. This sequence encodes CASSLALGYGYTF.

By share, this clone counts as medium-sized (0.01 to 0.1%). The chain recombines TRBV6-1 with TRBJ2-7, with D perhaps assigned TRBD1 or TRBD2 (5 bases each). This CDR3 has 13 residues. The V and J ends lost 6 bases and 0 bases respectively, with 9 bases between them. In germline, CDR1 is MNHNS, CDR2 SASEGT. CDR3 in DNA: TGTGCCAGCAGCGAGGGGAGCTCCTACGAGCAGTACTTC. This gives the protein CASSEGSSYEQYF.

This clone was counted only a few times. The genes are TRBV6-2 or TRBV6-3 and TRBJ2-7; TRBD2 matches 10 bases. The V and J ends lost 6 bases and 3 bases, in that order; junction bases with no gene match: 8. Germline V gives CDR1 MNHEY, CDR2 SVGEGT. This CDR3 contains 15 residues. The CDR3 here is CASSGASGSFYEQYF. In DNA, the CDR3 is TGTGCCAGCAGCGGGGCTAGCGGGAGTTTCTACGAGCAGTACTTC.

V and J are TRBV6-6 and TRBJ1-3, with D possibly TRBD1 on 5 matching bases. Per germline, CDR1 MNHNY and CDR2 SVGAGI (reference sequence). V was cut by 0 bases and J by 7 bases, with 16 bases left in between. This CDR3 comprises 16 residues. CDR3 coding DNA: TGTGCCAGCAGTTACTCGGGGCACTCTGTCCGTAACACCATATATTTT. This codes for CASSYSGHSVRNTIYF.

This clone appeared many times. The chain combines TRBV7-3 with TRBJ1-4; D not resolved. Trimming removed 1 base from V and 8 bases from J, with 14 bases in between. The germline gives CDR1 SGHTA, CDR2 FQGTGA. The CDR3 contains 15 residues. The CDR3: CASSLSGGYGEKLFF. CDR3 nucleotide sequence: TGTGCCAGCAGCTTAAGTGGAGGGTACGGGGAAAAACTGTTTTTT.

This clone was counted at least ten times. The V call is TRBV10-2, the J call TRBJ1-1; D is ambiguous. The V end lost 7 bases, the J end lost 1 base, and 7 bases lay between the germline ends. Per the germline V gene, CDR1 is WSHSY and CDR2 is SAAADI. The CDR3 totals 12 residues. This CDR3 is CASTVGNTEAFF. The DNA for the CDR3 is TGCGCCAGCACTGTAGGGAACACTGAAGCTTTCTTT.

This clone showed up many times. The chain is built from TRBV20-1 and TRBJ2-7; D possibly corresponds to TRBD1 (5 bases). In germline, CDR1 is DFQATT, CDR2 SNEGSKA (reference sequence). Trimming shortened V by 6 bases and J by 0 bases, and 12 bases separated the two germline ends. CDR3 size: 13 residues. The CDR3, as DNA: TGCAGTGCCCGGACACCTAGCTCCTACGAGCAGTACTTC. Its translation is CSARTPSSYEQYF.

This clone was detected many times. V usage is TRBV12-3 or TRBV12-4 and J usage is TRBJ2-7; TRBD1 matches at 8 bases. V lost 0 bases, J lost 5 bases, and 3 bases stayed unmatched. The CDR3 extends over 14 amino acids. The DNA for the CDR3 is TGTGCCAGCAGTTTAGCTAAGACAGGGGACGAGCAGTACTTC. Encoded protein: CASSLAKTGDEQYF.

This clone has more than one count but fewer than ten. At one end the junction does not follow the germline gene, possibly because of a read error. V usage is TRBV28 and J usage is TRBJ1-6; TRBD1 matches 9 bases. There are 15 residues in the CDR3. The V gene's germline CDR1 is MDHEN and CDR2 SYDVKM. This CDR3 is CASSFRQGGEFTPHF. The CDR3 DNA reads TGTGCCAGCAGTTTTAGACAGGGGGGTGAATTCACCCCCCATTTT.

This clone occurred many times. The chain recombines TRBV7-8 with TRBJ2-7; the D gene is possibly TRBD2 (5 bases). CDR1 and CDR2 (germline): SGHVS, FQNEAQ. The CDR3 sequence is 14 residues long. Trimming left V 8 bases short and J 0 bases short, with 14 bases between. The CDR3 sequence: CASCEGGASYEQYF. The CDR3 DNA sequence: TGTGCCAGCTGCGAGGGCGGCGCCTCCTACGAGCAGTACTTC. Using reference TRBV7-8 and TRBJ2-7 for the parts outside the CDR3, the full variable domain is GAGVSQSPRYKVAKRGQDVALRCDPISGHVSLFWYQQALGQGPEFLTYFQNEAQLDKSGLPSDRFFAERPEGSVSTLKIQRTQQEDSAVYLCASCEGGASYEQYFGPGTRLTVT.

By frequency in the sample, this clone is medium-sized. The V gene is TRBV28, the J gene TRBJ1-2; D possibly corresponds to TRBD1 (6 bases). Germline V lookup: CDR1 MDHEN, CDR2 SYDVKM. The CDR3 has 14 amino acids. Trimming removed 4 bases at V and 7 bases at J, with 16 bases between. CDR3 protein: CASSYRVYVGGYTF. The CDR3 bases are TGTGCCAGCAGTTACAGGGTTTATGTTGGTGGCTACACCTTC.

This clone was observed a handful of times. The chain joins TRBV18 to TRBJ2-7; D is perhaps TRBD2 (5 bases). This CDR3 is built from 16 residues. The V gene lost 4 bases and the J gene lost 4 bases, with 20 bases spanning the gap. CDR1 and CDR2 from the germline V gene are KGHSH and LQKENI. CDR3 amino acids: CASSLRQEGDRYEQYF. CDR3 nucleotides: TGTGCCAGCTCACTCCGACAAGAGGGTGACCGGTACGAGCAGTACTTC.

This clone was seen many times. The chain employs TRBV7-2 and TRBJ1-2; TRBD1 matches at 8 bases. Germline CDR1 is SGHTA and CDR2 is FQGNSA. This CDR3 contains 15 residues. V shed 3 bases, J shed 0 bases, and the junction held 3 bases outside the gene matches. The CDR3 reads CASSFVQGANYGYTF. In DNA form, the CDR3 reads TGTGCCAGCAGCTTCGTACAGGGGGCTAACTATGGCTACACCTTC.

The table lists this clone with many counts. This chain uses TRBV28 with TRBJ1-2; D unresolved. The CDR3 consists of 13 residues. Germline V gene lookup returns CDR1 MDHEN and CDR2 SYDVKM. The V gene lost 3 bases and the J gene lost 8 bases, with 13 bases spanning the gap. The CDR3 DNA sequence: TGTGCCAGCAGTTTCCCGACAAGTAGGGGCTACACCTTC. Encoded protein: CASSFPTSRGYTF.